The present TCR beta chain was sequenced within a study of blood T cell repertoires in COVID-19 (dated by TCRdb to 2018 to 2020). Background for the entire study: The collaborator samples originated in the United States, Italy and Spain and spanned the acute and convalescent phases of COVID-19. The material from the prospective study consisted of cDNA or gDNA derived from T cells, B-cell-depleted T cells, or PBMCs. Deeply sampled blood TCRbeta repertoires from subjects exposed to, actively infected with, or recovered from COVID-19 were included in the dataset. A freely available public database, intended as a resource for researchers studying the immune response to SARS-CoV-2, is where the repertoires were released. Samples were obtained from the ongoing ImmuneRACE study (first 160 participants) and from some 1,200 subjects provided by 6 global collaborators. A de-identified subject ID, COVID-19 status, age in years and sex were almost always included in the sample metadata. HLA class I and class II types, where available, came from metadata supplied by the sample provider rather than from assay-based typing.

From cysteine to phenylalanine, the CDR3 is 16 amino acids long. The sequence is cut down to CDR3 DNA, 48 bases in frame from base 1. The germline ends are 17 bases apart after V is trimmed by 4 bases and J by 2 bases. From the germline V gene, CDR1 is SNHLY and CDR2 is FYNNEI. On the study overall, not on this receptor specifically: Clinical and demographic metadata were provided uncurated, with the amount varying by source and participant.

To note about this clone: What antigen it recognizes has not been identified. Per-base qualities were not stored, and no clone one base away is much larger.

The immunoSEQ Assay, a bias-controlled multiplex PCR, was used to amplify TCRbeta CDR3 regions from genomic DNA. Regarding the original processing steps: Within the assay, amplification of reference gene primers was used to estimate how many nucleated cells each sample contained. To quantify the absolute abundance of each unique TCRbeta CDR3 rearrangement, sequence reads were collapsed and filtered. Productive Simpson clonality was computed per sample as the square root of Simpson's diversity index over productive rearrangements. TCRdb's version of the immuneACCESS table is confined to in-frame rearrangements and falls short of the full clone set. An unresolved V gene accounts for under half of the shortfall where checked; the remainder is of unknown origin. V, J and clone size were drawn from that table, and D and trimming were deduced from the DNA. The sample table lists 150,000 to 200,000 clones, 80% to 85% of them with a count of one. The ten top clones hold roughly 3% of the sample.

The collaborating institutions used their own protocols to collect whole blood in K2EDTA tubes. For TCRbeta analysis, collaborators shipped samples in one of three forms: frozen whole blood, isolated PBMCs, or DNA extracted from either of those sample types. The source is a human donor with acute or convalescent COVID-19. The donor label of this sample is uncertain. Sequenced sample: peripheral blood. The chain uses TRBV2 and TRBJ1-1; TRBD1 could be the D gene, as 6 bases match. Here the CDR3 is given as CASSGGSGQRNTEAFF. The DNA sequence reads TGTGCCAGCAGTGGGGGTTCCGGACAGCGTAACACTGAAGCTTTCTTT.